This TCR beta chain was found in a study of cytomegalovirus exposure and HLA in healthy donors. Findings of the study overall: Data from an earlier analysis indicated that most TCR beta V segments were productive either about 87% or about 30% of the time. Reportedly, HLA-A and HLA-B alleles of most subjects were accurately predicted from TCR beta.

To note about this clone: Its specificity is unknown.

The V gene's germline CDR1 is SGHTA and CDR2 FQGNSA. The CDR3 consists of 14 residues. Trimming left V 5 bases short and J 8 bases short, with 15 bases between. The PCR contained 60 Vbeta and 13 Jbeta primers. Data came from immunoSEQ multiplex PCR; TCRdb stores just in-frame clones and leaves some out. The sample contains some 70,000 clones, around 66% of which appear only once. This TCR was sampled from a male donor in good health and CMV-seropositive. The J gene is TRBJ1-4, the V gene TRBV7-2; D is possibly TRBD1 (5 bases). Sequencing used PBMCs. The CDR3 reads CASSPGGVREKLFF. In DNA form, the CDR3 reads TGTGCCAGCAGCCCAGGAGGGGTAAGGGAAAAACTGTTTTTT.